The 5 T cell receptor beta chains in this list originate from one sample, sequenced in a study of blood T cell repertoires in COVID-19. Sequenced by immunoSEQ multiplex PCR; TCRdb stores in-frame clones only, minus some. The repertoire includes under 250,000 clones, approximately 80% of them detected once, and 4% to 5% sits in the top ten. Input material: peripheral blood. These TCRs come from a woman between 70 and 85 years old with acute or convalescent COVID-19.

The chain joins TRBV10-2 to TRBJ1-2, with 11 bases that match TRBD1. Germline V gives CDR1 WSHSY, CDR2 SAAADI. Trimming took 5 bases from V and 4 from J; bases not matched to a gene: 6. The CDR3 is made up of 15 amino acids. The DNA of the CDR3 is TGCGCCAGCAGTCCCGGGACAGGGGGGGGCTATGGCTACACCTTC. Protein: CASSPGTGGGYGYTF.

The chain's CDR3 is CASSLGHAETQYF. CDR3 sequence (DNA): TGCGCCAGCAGCTTGGGACATGCTGAGACCCAGTACTTC. The gene calls are TRBV5-1 and TRBJ2-5, with unresolved D. Deletions cut 0 bases from V and 5 bases from J, with 8 bases between. The germline CDR1 and CDR2 sequences are SGHRS and YFSETQ. This CDR3 is 13 amino acids long. Full variable domain (missing parts from reference TRBV5-1 and TRBJ2-5): KAGVTQTPRYLIKTRGQQVTLSCSPISGHRSVSWYQQTPGQGLQFLFEYFSETQRNKGNFPGRFSGRQFSNSRSEMNVSTLELGDSALYLCASSLGHAETQYFGPGTRLLVL.

A few counts support this clone. This sequence joins TRBV18 and TRBJ1-4; 7 positions agree with TRBD1. The CDR3 is made up of 17 amino acids. From germline, CDR1 is KGHSH and CDR2 LQKENI. With 6 bases clipped from V and 8 bases from J, the junction kept 18 bases outside the gene matches. CDR3 DNA: TGTGCCAGCTCTCTCACCGAATCCGACAGGGTAGGCGAAAAACTGTTTTTT. This sequence encodes CASSLTESDRVGEKLFF. The full variable domain, with the rest looked up from reference TRBV18 and TRBJ1-4, is NAGVMQNPRHLVRRRGQEARLRCSPMKGHSHVYWYRQLPEEGLKFMVYLQKENIIDESGMPKERFSAEFPKEGPSILRIQQVVRGDSAAYFCASSLTESDRVGEKLFFGSGTQLSVL.

V is TRBV4-2 and J is TRBJ2-7; 7 bases map to TRBD1. This CDR3 is built from 17 residues. Germline assignment: CDR1 LGHNA and CDR2 YNFKEQ. V lost 5 bases, J lost 2 bases, and 15 bases stayed unmatched. CDR3 in amino acids: CASSKAVSGQIPYEQYF. In nucleotides, the CDR3 is TGTGCCAGCAGCAAAGCTGTCTCGGGACAGATTCCCTACGAGCAGTACTTC.

This clone was seen a few times. This chain connects TRBV10-3 to TRBJ2-5, with 7 bases that match TRBD1. V lost 2 bases to trimming and J lost 2 bases; unmatched junction nucleotides: 5. Germline V lookup: CDR1 ENHRY, CDR2 SYGVKD. This CDR3 contains 15 residues. The DNA for the CDR3 is TGTGCCATCAGTGAGCCACAGGGGATTCAAGAGACCCAGTACTTC. Translation: CAISEPQGIQETQYF.